A single sample is the source of the 4 T cell receptor beta chains below, sequenced in a study of human T cells and chemical hapten exposure. TCRdb passed the RACE reads through MiXCR, listing each CDR3 protein once. This sample yields about 260,000 distinct CDR3 sequences, of which over 8% are seen a single time; over 2% belongs to the top ten. Time point: pre-sensitization, week 0. Treatment: therapeutic diphenylcyclopropenone sensitization with weekly scalp DPC. The starting material was whole blood, obtained in connection with sensitization to the hapten diphenylcyclopropenone (DPC). These receptors originate from a woman aged 40 to 50 with alopecia areata. Some clones in this sample may be carry-over from other donors' samples.

This clonotype showed up just a few times. This chain links TRBV3-1 with TRBJ2-5, with a tentative D call TRBD2 (5 bases). CDR1 is LGHDT, CDR2 YNNKEL, per germline (reference sequence). The CDR3 has 14 residues. V was cut by 3 bases and J by 4 bases, with 12 bases left in between. The CDR3 DNA reads TGTGCCAGCAGCCACGACTGGGCGGGAGAGACCCAGTACTTC. Its protein is CASSHDWAGETQYF.

This clonotype has a handful of counts. The chain is built from TRBV20-1 and TRBJ2-1, with 8 bases lining up with TRBD2. Germline V gene data show CDR1 as DFQATT and CDR2 as SNEGSKA (reference sequence). This CDR3 region has 13 residues. The ends lost 4 bases at V and 5 bases at J; junction bases unmatched: 4. Here the CDR3 DNA reads TGCAGTGCTAAGCGGGAGCATAACAATGAGCAGTTCTTC. It codes for CSAKREHNNEQFF.

In this sample, this clonotype turned up a few times. CDR3 amino acids: CASSFQGNEQFF. The CDR3 DNA reads TGTGCCAGCAGCTTTCAGGGGAATGAGCAGTTCTTC. The rearrangement uses TRBV7-2 and TRBJ2-1; tentatively, D is TRBD1 (6 bases). The germline V gene encodes CDR1 SGHTA and CDR2 FQGNSA. The V gene lost 3 bases and the J gene lost 7 bases, with 7 bases spanning the gap. The CDR3 is made up of 12 amino acids.

In this sample, this clonotype turned up a few times. This rearrangement joins TRBV12-3 or TRBV12-4 to TRBJ2-3; D is ambiguous. V gave up 2 bases and J gave up 4 bases, with 10 bases separating them. CDR3 length: 14 residues. CDR3 loop: CASSLQVQSDTQYF. CDR3 in DNA: TGTGCCAGCAGTTTACAGGTTCAGTCAGATACGCAGTATTTT.